This paragraph covers one T cell receptor beta chain sequence. One end of the junction fails to match germline, which may point to a read error. The CDR3 covers 13 residues. The germline CDR1 and CDR2 sequences are MDHEN and SYDVKM. This entry comes from a study of CD8 T cells in Susac syndrome. A quantity of about 0.45 to 1 ug RNA underwent reverse transcription using random hexamers. TCRdb fed the immunoSEQ multiplex PCR reads into MiXCR, producing one record per CDR3 protein. The table shows approximately 150,000 distinct CDR3 sequences, with roughly 92% occurring only once. The TCR originated in a human donor with multiple sclerosis. Sequences were obtained from CD4+ T cells from PBMCs. The chain employs TRBV28 and TRBJ2-7; D gene ambiguous. CDR3 nucleotides: TGTGCCAGCAGTTTATGGGCCTCCGACGAGCAGTACTTC. Translation gives CASSLWASDEQYF.